The clone carrying this TCR beta chain was picked up many times. The antigen remains undetermined. This entry belongs to a study of early T cells in non-severe SARS-CoV-2 infection. Across the study: Bulk RNA isolated from unsorted whole blood underwent sequencing; chains were not paired.

V lost 6 bases to trimming and J lost 7 bases, with 12 bases between them. The CDR3 length is 13 residues. The study's findings and limits: The matching step, a VDJdb search, favored anti-spike CD8 responses and missed private and CD4 specificities.

TCRdb used MiXCR to reprocess the 5' RACE reads, holding one entry per CDR3 protein. The sample has around 44,000 distinct CDR3 sequences, around 6.5% seen once. J is TRBJ2-2 and V is TRBV12-3 or TRBV12-4; D ambiguous. Sequencing was performed on whole blood, taken at baseline. This sequence was found in an adult who was a healthcare worker with PCR-confirmed SARS-CoV-2 infection or an uninfected control (not recorded which). The CDR3 spells CASSSRRGGELFF. DNA of the CDR3: TGTGCCAGCAGCTCCCGTAGAGGCGGGGAGCTGTTTTTT.